This record concerns one T cell receptor (beta chain) sequence. Profiled with immunoSEQ multiplex PCR; TCRdb holds only in-frame clones, not every one. The table shows roughly 42,000 clones, with about 90% occurring only once. CDR1 is SGHTA, CDR2 FQGNSA, per germline. The CDR3 sequence is 16 residues long. Trimming cost V 5 bases and J 2 bases; bases outside gene matches: 4. The data belong to a study of T cell changes during pregnancy in multiple sclerosis. The material was CD4+ T cells from peripheral blood mononuclear cells, obtained in the second trimester of pregnancy. The rearrangement joins TRBV7-2 to TRBJ2-6; 9 bases are a match to TRBD2. This clonotype was obtained from a female donor in good health, enrolled as a control in a pregnancy study. CDR3 residues: CASSQTSGTGANVLTF. The CDR3 DNA reads as TGTGCCAGCAGCCAGACTAGCGGAACTGGGGCCAACGTCCTGACTTTC.